The TCR beta chain described here comes from a study of naive and memory T cell subsets. Study-wide results and limits: Possibly reflecting memory cells re-expressing CD45RA, a few larger clonotypes occurred in naive repertoires, especially CD8. Diversity fell and Gini index rose from naive through CM, EM, EMRA.

J gave up 0 bases and V 5 bases, and 10 bases lay outside the gene matches. CDR3 size: 17 residues. CDR1 is ENHRY, CDR2 SYGVKD, per germline. This clonotype was seen ten or more times. Its specificity is unknown. An equimolar mix of two oligonucleotides served as the beta constant-region primer for TRBC1 and TRBC2. The ligated cDNA underwent four PCR rounds using SP2 and nested alpha and beta constant-region primers. TCRdb used MiXCR to reprocess the UMI-ligation and nested PCR reads, holding one entry per CDR3 protein. The sample shows about 100,000 distinct CDR3 sequences, approximately 14% of them seen only once.

The chain carries TRBV10-3 and TRBJ1-2; TRBD1 matches 9 bases. The origin of this receptor is a human donor in good health. The source material was naive CD8+ T cells from blood. The CDR3 reads CAISTPGQGQANYGYTF. The CDR3 DNA reads TGTGCCATCAGTACGCCGGGACAGGGACAAGCTAACTATGGCTACACCTTC.